Below are 15 T cell receptor beta chains sequenced from a single sample in a study of T cells in localized non-small cell lung cancer. This table comes from immunoSEQ multiplex PCR, and its TCRdb copy is limited to in-frame clones, with some not included. The sample comprises 10,000 to 15,000 clones, roughly 86% of which are singletons, and about 54% rests with the top ten. Sequenced material: peripheral blood, taken before any cancer treatment. The source is a male donor at least 60 years old with stage III lung adenocarcinoma.

The chain recombines TRBV7-6 with TRBJ2-6, with a tentative D call TRBD2 (7 bases). Deletions cut 2 bases from V and 3 bases from J, with 14 bases between. CDR1 is SGHVS and CDR2 is FNYEAQ in the germline V gene. This CDR3 contains 17 residues. CDR3 sequence (DNA): TGTGCCAGCAGCTTACGGGGGGCCCTCTTTGGGGCCAACGTCCTGACTTTC. Residues: CASSLRGALFGANVLTF.

The chain joins TRBV7-9 to TRBJ1-2; D is possibly TRBD1 (6 bases). V shed 1 base and J shed 2 bases, with 14 bases lying between them. The V gene's germline CDR1 is SEHNR and CDR2 FQNEAQ (reference sequence). This CDR3 has 16 residues. This chain's CDR3 is CASSLVARQVNYGYTF. The CDR3 DNA is TGTGCCAGCAGCTTAGTTGCGCGACAGGTGAACTATGGCTACACCTTC.

This chain connects TRBV27 to TRBJ1-1; D unclear. The CDR3 is made up of 13 amino acids. V lost 2 bases and J lost 0, with 4 bases in between. CDR1 and CDR2 from the germline V gene are MNHEY and SMNVEV (reference sequence). The CDR3, as DNA: TGTGCCAGCAGTTTAATAGTGAACACTGAAGCTTTCTTT. Protein: CASSLIVNTEAFF.

V is TRBV6-6 and J is TRBJ1-6; TRBD1 aligns across 10 bases. Germline V gene lookup returns CDR1 MNHNY and CDR2 SVGAGI (reference sequence). The CDR3 loop spans 14 amino acids. Trimming removed 8 bases from V and 8 bases from J; junction bases left unmatched: 6. CDR3 bases: TGTGCCAGCGGGGGGGGACAGGGGCATTCACCCCTCCACTTT. Protein: CASGGGQGHSPLHF.

This rearrangement joins TRBV28 to TRBJ2-7; D remains ambiguous. V shed 6 bases and J shed 7 bases, with 13 bases lying between them. The CDR3 has 12 residues. CDR1 MDHEN and CDR2 SYDVKM come from the germline V gene. DNA for the CDR3: TGTGCCAGCAGCACCGGGCCCCATGAGCAGTACTTC. Translating it yields CASSTGPHEQYF.

The chain recombines TRBV30 with TRBJ1-4; no reliable D call. V was shortened by 3 bases and J by 7 bases, with 12 bases between the two germline ends. The CDR3 consists of 13 residues. The germline gives CDR1 GTSNPN, CDR2 SVGIG (reference sequence). In DNA, the CDR3 is TGTGCCTGGAGCCGTGGTGTAGGTGAAAAACTGTTTTTT. Protein: CAWSRGVGEKLFF.

This clone turned up a few times. This chain uses TRBV10-3 with TRBJ1-1; a weak D match, TRBD1 (5 bases). The germline V gene encodes CDR1 ENHRY and CDR2 SYGVKD. V was shortened by 7 bases and J by 4 bases, with 25 bases between the two germline ends. This CDR3 contains 17 residues. In DNA form, the CDR3 reads TGTGCCATCACCCAAGGCCGAGGGGCGAGAGAGGGCACTGAAGCTTTCTTT. This sequence encodes CAITQGRGAREGTEAFF.

The sample holds one count of this clone. CDR3 in DNA: TGCGCCAGCAGTGAGTCTGGGGGGACAGGGGGTAACGTTTTAGAGCAGTACTTC. Translating gives CASSESGGTGGNVLEQYF. This chain joins TRBV10-1 and TRBJ2-7; 11 bases match TRBD1. The junction had 14 bases not matched to a gene; V was cut back by 0 bases and J by 7 bases. Germline V CDR1 and CDR2: WNHNN, SYGVQD (reference sequence). The CDR3 spans 18 residues.

The chain employs TRBV5-6 and TRBJ2-2; D gene unclear. CDR3 length equals 14 residues. The germline V and J ends were trimmed by 0 bases and 3 bases, with 6 bases remaining between them. Germline CDR1 is SGHDT and CDR2 is YYEEEE. The CDR3 nucleotides read TGTGCCAGCAGCTTGGGGGCGGACACCGGGGAGCTGTTTTTT. This encodes CASSLGADTGELFF.

This clone was found a few times. The chain uses TRBV5-1 and TRBJ2-1; 8 bases are shared with TRBD1. The trim removed 4 bases at V and 6 bases at J, leaving 6 bases unmatched. The CDR3 has 14 amino acids. The germline gives CDR1 SGHRS, CDR2 YFSETQ. The CDR3 region is CASSNIDRGNEQFF. The DNA for the CDR3 is TGCGCCAGCAGCAATATAGACAGGGGCAATGAGCAGTTCTTC.

The chain uses TRBV7-8 and TRBJ2-1, with 7 positions matching TRBD2. Germline V gene data show CDR1 as SGHVS and CDR2 as FQNEAQ. The length of the CDR3 is 15 residues. Losses at the gene ends were 7 bases for V and 8 bases for J; bases not matched to a gene: 14. The CDR3 reads CASMARRASGDEQFF. In DNA form, the CDR3 reads TGTGCCAGCATGGCGAGACGGGCTAGCGGCGATGAGCAGTTCTTC.

The J gene is TRBJ2-7, the V gene TRBV5-1, with D perhaps matching TRBD1 or TRBD2 (6 bases each). This CDR3 is built from 14 residues. V was shortened by 2 bases and J by 2 bases, with 11 bases between the two germline ends. The germline gives CDR1 SGHRS, CDR2 YFSETQ. CDR3 nucleotide sequence: TGCGCCAGCAGCTTCCTAGGGGGGACCTACGAGCAGTACTTC. It is translated as CASSFLGGTYEQYF.

The CDR3 loop reads CASSTGDDTGELFF. The CDR3 DNA reads as TGTGCCAGCTCAACAGGGGACGACACCGGGGAGCTGTTTTTT. The gene calls are TRBV18 and TRBJ2-2; 7 nucleotides agree with TRBD1. The germline V gene encodes CDR1 KGHSH and CDR2 LQKENI. V shed 5 bases and J 3 bases; nucleotides not matched to a gene: 3. The CDR3 length is 14 residues.

This chain connects TRBV7-3 to TRBJ1-6; D gene uncertain. Trimming pared 5 bases from V and 0 bases from J, leaving 14 bases between. CDR1 and CDR2 (germline): SGHTA, FQGTGA. The CDR3 has 17 residues. This CDR3 is CASSGTDGSSYNSPLHF. As DNA, the CDR3 is TGTGCCAGCAGCGGAACGGACGGAAGCTCCTATAATTCACCCCTCCACTTT.

The chain combines TRBV29-1 with TRBJ1-2; 8 bases match TRBD1. CDR1 and CDR2 from the germline V gene are SQVTM and ANQGSEA. Trimming removed 4 bases from V and 5 bases from J; junction bases left unmatched: 9. The CDR3 spans 14 residues. For the CDR3, the DNA is TGCAGCGTTGCTGGGGCAGGGGGCCAGTATGGCTACACCTTC. It specifies CSVAGAGGQYGYTF.